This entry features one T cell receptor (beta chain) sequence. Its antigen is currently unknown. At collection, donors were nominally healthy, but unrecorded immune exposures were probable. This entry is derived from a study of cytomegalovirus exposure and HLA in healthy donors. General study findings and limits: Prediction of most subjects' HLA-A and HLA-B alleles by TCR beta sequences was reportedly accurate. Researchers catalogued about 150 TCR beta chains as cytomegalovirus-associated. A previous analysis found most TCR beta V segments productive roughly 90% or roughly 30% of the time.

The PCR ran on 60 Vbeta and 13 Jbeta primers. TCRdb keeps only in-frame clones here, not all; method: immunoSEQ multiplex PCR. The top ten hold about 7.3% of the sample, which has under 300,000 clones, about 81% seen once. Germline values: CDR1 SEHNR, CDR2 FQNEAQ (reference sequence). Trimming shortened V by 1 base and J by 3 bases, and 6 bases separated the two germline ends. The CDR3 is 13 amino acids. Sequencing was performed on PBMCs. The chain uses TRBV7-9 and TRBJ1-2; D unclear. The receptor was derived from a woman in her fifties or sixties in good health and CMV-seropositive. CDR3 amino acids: CASSLGADYGYTF. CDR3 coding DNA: TGTGCCAGCAGCTTAGGTGCGGACTATGGCTACACCTTC.